This entry describes one T cell receptor (beta chain). Its specific antigen is unknown. Base qualities are missing; no much larger clone stands one base away. Explained via the paper, the time point label denotes: baseline before first vaccination. Samples from vaccinated people were obtained from the UK trials COV001 and COV002, which included a single-blind randomized controlled phase 2/3 trial of AZD1222 (ChAdOx1 nCoV-19) in healthy adults. For TCRbeta chain sequencing, PBMC samples from trial participants were taken at day 0 and at day 28 after the second dose. The sample comes from a study of T cell responses to AZD1222 COVID-19 vaccine listed by TCRdb under 2021. Background for the entire study: AZD1222 recipients with second doses at about 4 weeks or about 12 weeks were pooled, because spike-specific TCR depth and breadth did not differ between schedules. TCR sequencing was performed for about 250 trial participants, of whom around 200 were given two doses of AZD1222 and some 26 were given two doses of MenACWY control vaccine. Trial participants were enrolled by age into 18-55, 56-69 and 70-plus year subgroups, with roughly 160, 29 and 62 TCR-sequenced participants respectively.

Results and caveats for the whole study, not just this receptor: The vaccine-associated CD4 TCRs covered the entire spike protein, and the dominant responses fell in regions 160-218 and 743-854. Nearly half of unique spike-specific TCRs reportedly recognized epitopes outside regions mutated in the B.1.351 and B.1.1.7 variants. A significant rise in spike-specific TCR breadth and depth was observed after two AZD1222 doses relative to day 0 and relative to MenACWY recipients. No day 14 peak-response samples were available, so repertoires were characterized only after the peak T cell response. Conclusions about previously exposed vaccinees are limited, since just 5 to 7 AZD1222 recipients were seropositive for SARS-CoV-2 at baseline. The 56-69-year group was small, and its depth increase did not reach significance, likely because of low power. Most participants were white British and females outnumbered males, and the authors suggested that clonal diversity may have been underestimated.

The CDR3 regions of human TCRbeta chains were subjected to immunosequencing. From the authors' description of their analysis: TCRs in the repertoires were compared against a reference library of SARS-CoV-2-specific TCRs that had been generated with the MIRA antigen-specificity platform. Breadth was defined as the fraction of unique TCRs that were SARS-CoV-2-associated. Depth was defined as the fraction of total T cells that were SARS-CoV-2-associated. Using the MIRA data, each spike-specific TCR was assigned both to the spike region to which the TCR was reactive and to a CD4 or CD8 class. Log10-transformed breadth and depth values were compared by one-way ANOVA with Sidak's multiple comparisons tests. TCRdb provides this immuneACCESS table in a form limited to in-frame rearrangements. Some clones are lacking; in checked studies, under half of them reflect an unresolved V gene, and why the rest are absent is not known. V, J and clone size are those of that table, while D and trimming were read from the DNA. This sample holds roughly 100,000 clones; 91% were observed only once. The top ten clonotypes cover 45% of the sample.

Germline trimming amounts to 6 bases on V and 3 bases on J, with 7 as the count of junction bases outside the gene matches. The germline V gene supplies CDR1 MDHEN and CDR2 SYDVKM. The CDR3 measures 15 amino acids from cysteine to phenylalanine. This entry keeps only the CDR3 DNA: 45 bases, framed from base 1. Rearrangement joined TRBV28 to TRBJ2-3, and TRBD2 matches 9 of the central bases. The source material was peripheral blood, sampled on day 0 of AZD1222 vaccination. The TCR was taken from an adult in good health. The CDR3 region has the sequence CASRAGGPGTDTQYF. The bases read TGTGCCAGCAGGGCGGGAGGGCCAGGAACAGATACGCAGTATTTT.